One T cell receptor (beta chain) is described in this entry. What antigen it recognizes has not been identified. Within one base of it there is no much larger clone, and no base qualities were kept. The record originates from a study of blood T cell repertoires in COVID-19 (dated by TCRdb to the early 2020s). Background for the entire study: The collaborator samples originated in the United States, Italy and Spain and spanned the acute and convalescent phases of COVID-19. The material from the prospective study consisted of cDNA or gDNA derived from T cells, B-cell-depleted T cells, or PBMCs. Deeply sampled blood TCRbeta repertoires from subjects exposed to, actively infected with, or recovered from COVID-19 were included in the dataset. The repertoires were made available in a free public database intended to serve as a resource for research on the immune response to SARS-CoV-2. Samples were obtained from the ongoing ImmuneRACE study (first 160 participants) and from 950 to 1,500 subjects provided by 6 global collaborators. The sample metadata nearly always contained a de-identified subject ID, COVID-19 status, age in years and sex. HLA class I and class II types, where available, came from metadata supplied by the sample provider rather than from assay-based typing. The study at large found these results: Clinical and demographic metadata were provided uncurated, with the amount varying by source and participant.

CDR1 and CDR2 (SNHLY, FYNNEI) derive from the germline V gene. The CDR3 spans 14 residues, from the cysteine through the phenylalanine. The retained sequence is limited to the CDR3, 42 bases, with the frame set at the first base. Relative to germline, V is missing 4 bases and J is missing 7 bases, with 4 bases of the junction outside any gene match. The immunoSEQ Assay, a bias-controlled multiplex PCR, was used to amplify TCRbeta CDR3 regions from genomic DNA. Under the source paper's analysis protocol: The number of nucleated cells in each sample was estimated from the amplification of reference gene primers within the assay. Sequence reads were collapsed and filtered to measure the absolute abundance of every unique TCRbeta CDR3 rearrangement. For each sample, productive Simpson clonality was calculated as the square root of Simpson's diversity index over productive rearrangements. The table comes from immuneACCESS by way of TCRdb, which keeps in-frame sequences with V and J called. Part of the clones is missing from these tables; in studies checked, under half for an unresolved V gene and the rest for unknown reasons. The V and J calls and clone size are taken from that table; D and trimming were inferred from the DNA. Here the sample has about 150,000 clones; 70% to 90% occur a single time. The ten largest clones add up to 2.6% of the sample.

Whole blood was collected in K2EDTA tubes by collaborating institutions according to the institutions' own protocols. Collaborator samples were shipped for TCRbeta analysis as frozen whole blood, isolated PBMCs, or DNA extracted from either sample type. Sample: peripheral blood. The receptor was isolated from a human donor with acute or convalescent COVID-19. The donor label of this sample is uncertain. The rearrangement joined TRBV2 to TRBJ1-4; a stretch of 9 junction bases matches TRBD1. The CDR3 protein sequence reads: CASSVTGGFEKLFF. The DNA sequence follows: TGTGCCAGCAGTGTGACAGGGGGGTTTGAAAAACTGTTTTTT.